The present T cell receptor (beta chain) was sequenced within a study of cytomegalovirus exposure and HLA in healthy donors. Study-level points and caveats: Cytomegalovirus association was assigned to approximately 180 TCR beta chains. Reported findings show TCR beta sequences accurately forecast HLA-A and HLA-B alleles in most subjects. An analysis was carried out later, and it reportedly showed fewer N-insertions in an Asian-associated ancestry cluster than the approximately 660-donor mean. Within an earlier analysis, most TCR beta V segments proved productive either about 90% or about 30% of the time.

The PCR ran on 60 Vbeta and 13 Jbeta primers. Sequencing was performed with immunoSEQ multiplex PCR; in TCRdb, only in-frame clones are kept and a portion is missing. The sample lists 100,000 to 150,000 clones, 80% to 90% seen once, with roughly 0.99% in the top ten. Regarding this clone: Antigen: not known.

From germline, CDR1 is MDHEN and CDR2 SYDVKM. This CDR3 is 14 amino acids long. Trimming took 4 bases from V and 5 from J; bases not matched to a gene: 8. Sequencing input: PBMCs. The V and J genes are TRBV28 and TRBJ2-7, with TRBD2 matching over 7 bases. This TCR was sampled from a woman younger than 45 in good health and CMV-seronegative. CDR3 coding DNA: TGTGCCAGCAGTTCGGCCGGGAGGCGCCACGAGCAGTACTTC. It codes for CASSSAGRRHEQYF.